The TCR beta chain described here comes from a study of CD8+CD57+ T cells in acquired aplastic anemia. Germline lookup yields CDR1 SEHNR and CDR2 FQNEAQ (reference sequence). The CDR3 has 13 residues. V lost 2 bases and J 4 bases, leaving 3 bases between the germline ends. This clonotype occurred a few times. What it binds is unknown. Using genomic DNA as the template, TCR beta VDJ and CDR3 profiling was carried out. TCRdb reprocessed the reads with MiXCR, giving one entry per CDR3 protein. The table lists about 200,000 distinct CDR3 sequences, more than 55% of them singletons. Patients sequenced had flow cytometry evidence of CD8+CD57+ cell expansion. Among the patients, none had received any therapy at the time of blood sampling. Study-wide results and caveats: Patients and controls were not found to differ significantly in CD8+ Simpson's diversity.

The sequencing input was sorted CD4+, CD8+, or CD8+CD57+ T cells (not recorded which) from PBMCs. V usage is TRBV7-9 and J usage is TRBJ2-6; D is undetermined. This clonotype originated in a human donor with aplastic anemia. The CDR3 loop reads CASSLKGANVLTF. CDR3 DNA sequence: TGTGCCAGCAGCTTAAAGGGGGCCAACGTCCTGACTTTC. The whole variable domain, filled in from reference TRBV7-9 and TRBJ2-6, reads DTGVSQNPRHKITKRGQNVTFRCDPISEHNRLYWYRQTLGQGPEFLTYFQNEAQLEKSRLLSDRFSAERPKGSFSTLEIQRTEQGDSAMYLCASSLKGANVLTFGAGSRLTVL.